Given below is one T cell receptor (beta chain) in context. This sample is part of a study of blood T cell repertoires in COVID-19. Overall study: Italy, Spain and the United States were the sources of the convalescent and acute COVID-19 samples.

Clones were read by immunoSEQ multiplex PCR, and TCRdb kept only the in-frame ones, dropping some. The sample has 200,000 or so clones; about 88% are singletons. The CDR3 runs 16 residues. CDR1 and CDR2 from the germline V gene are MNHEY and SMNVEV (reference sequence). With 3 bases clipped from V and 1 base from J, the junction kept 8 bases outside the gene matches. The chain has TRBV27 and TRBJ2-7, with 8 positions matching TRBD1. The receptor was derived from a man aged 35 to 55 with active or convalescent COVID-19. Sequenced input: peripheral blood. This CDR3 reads CASSFQGAGGSYEQYF. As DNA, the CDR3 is TGTGCCAGCAGTTTTCAGGGGGCAGGGGGATCCTACGAGCAGTACTTC.